Below, 19 T cell receptor beta chains from the same sample are listed, as sequenced in a study of blood T cell repertoires in COVID-19. This table comes from immunoSEQ multiplex PCR, and its TCRdb copy is limited to in-frame clones, with some not included. Here the sample spans some 200,000 clones, around four fifths being singletons. Specimen: peripheral blood. The source is a man aged 25-40 years with active or convalescent COVID-19.

This chain connects TRBV2 to TRBJ1-2; maybe TRBD1 (5 bases). The germline V and J ends were trimmed by 5 bases and 5 bases, with 9 bases remaining between them. Germline CDR1 reads SNHLY; CDR2 reads FYNNEI. The CDR3 spans 12 residues. This CDR3 reads CASSKTEYGYTF. The CDR3, as DNA: TGTGCCAGCAGTAAGACAGAGTATGGCTACACCTTC.

The rearrangement uses TRBV27 and TRBJ1-5, with 10 bases that match TRBD1. The CDR3 has 15 amino acids. After removal of 4 bases from V and 3 bases from J, the junction contained 3 bases not matched to a gene. Germline loops: CDR1 MNHEY, CDR2 SMNVEV (reference sequence). The CDR3 DNA is TGTGCCAGCAGTTCGGGACAGGGGTACAATCAGCCCCAGCATTTT. It specifies CASSSGQGYNQPQHF.

This clone was observed once. This chain links TRBV6-4 with TRBJ1-5, with 8 bases matching TRBD1. Trimming cost V 4 bases and J 7 bases; bases outside gene matches: 6. CDR1 and CDR2 from the germline V gene are MRHNA and SNTAGT. The CDR3 has 14 amino acids. The CDR3 region is CASSAQGVDQPQHF. Here the CDR3 DNA reads TGTGCCAGCAGTGCACAGGGGGTGGACCAGCCCCAGCATTTT.

This clone has only one observation. The chain joins TRBV3-1 (or the pseudogene TRBV3-2) to TRBJ2-5; 10 positions match TRBD2. This CDR3 spans 18 amino acids. Germline V lookup: CDR1 LGHDT, CDR2 YNNKEL (reference sequence). The J segment lost 3 bases and the V segment lost 5 bases, leaving 15 bases of the junction unmatched. CDR3 amino acids: CASSYPGRRLAGEETQYF. For the CDR3, the DNA is TGTGCCAGCAGCTACCCGGGTAGGCGACTAGCGGGCGAAGAGACCCAGTACTTC.

The sample holds a few counts of this clone. The rearrangement uses TRBV10-1 and TRBJ1-1, with D possibly being TRBD1 (5 bases). The CDR3 extends over 13 amino acids. The ends were cut back, 8 bases at V and 4 bases at J, with 14 bases in the middle. Per the germline V gene, CDR1 is WNHNN and CDR2 is SYGVQD (reference sequence). The DNA of the CDR3 is TGCGCCAGCGGGGCAGCGGAGGGCACTGAAGCTTTCTTT. Its protein product is CASGAAEGTEAFF.

Of note for this clone: A read error may produce the germline difference seen at one junction end. V is TRBV7-7 and J is TRBJ2-1; 7 bases map to TRBD2. CDR3 length: 16 amino acids. Germline values: CDR1 SSHAT, CDR2 FNYEAQ (reference sequence). Written as DNA, the CDR3 is TGTGCTAGCAGCCCAGGGAGGGTTGTAAAAGAACATGAGCAGTTCTTC. Translated: CASSPGRVVKEHEQFF.

J is TRBJ1-1 and V is TRBV30; tentative D call: TRBD1 (5 bases). V was pared by 3 bases and J by 0 bases, with 8 bases between. This CDR3 is 13 amino acids long. Germline CDR1 is GTSNPN and CDR2 is SVGIG (reference sequence). The CDR3 spells CAWSGQLNTEAFF. The CDR3 DNA reads as TGTGCCTGGAGCGGACAACTGAACACTGAAGCTTTCTTT.

This clone was observed a handful of times. J is TRBJ1-1 and V is TRBV24-1; the match to TRBD1 covers 12 bases. This CDR3 is 15 amino acids long. V gave up 5 bases and J gave up 6 bases; unmatched junction bases: 6. Germline V gene data show CDR1 as KGHDR and CDR2 as SFDVKD. The CDR3 nucleotides are TGTGCCACCAGTGCCGGGGACAGGGGGCGGCCTGAAGCTTTCTTT. Protein sequence: CATSAGDRGRPEAFF.

The chain couples TRBV28 to TRBJ1-5; a weak D match, TRBD1 (5 bases). Between the trimmed V and J ends, which lost 8 bases and 7 bases, there was a span of 18 bases. There are 14 residues in the CDR3. Germline lookup yields CDR1 MDHEN and CDR2 SYDVKM. The CDR3 spells CASHRGDGLQPQHF. CDR3 bases: TGTGCCAGCCACCGGGGGGATGGATTGCAGCCCCAGCATTTT.

In its sample, this clone ranks as medium-sized (0.01 to 0.1%). The chain employs TRBV9 and TRBJ1-1; maybe TRBD1 (5 bases). V lost 3 bases, J lost 1 base, and 10 bases lay in between. CDR3 size: 14 residues. CDR1 SGDLS and CDR2 YYNGEE come from the germline V gene. CDR3 sequence: CASSALTGNTEAFF. DNA of the CDR3: TGTGCCAGCAGCGCACTAACAGGGAACACTGAAGCTTTCTTT.

The chain has TRBV12-5 and TRBJ2-3, with a tentative D call TRBD1 (5 bases). The CDR3 totals 17 residues. V was shortened by 3 bases and J by 0 bases, with 16 bases between the two germline ends. The germline CDR1 and CDR2 sequences are LGHNT and FRNRAP. The CDR3 reads CASGFLPWAGSTDTQYF. Written as DNA, the CDR3 is TGTGCTAGTGGTTTTTTACCTTGGGCAGGGAGCACAGATACGCAGTATTTT.

The chain couples TRBV3-1 (or the pseudogene TRBV3-2) to TRBJ2-1, with 9 bases matching TRBD1. After removal of 4 bases from V and 4 bases from J, the junction contained 2 bases not matched to a gene. This CDR3 has 14 amino acids. The V gene's germline CDR1 is LGHDT and CDR2 YNNKEL (reference sequence). CDR3 amino acids: CASSLGQGYNEQFF. CDR3 nucleotides: TGTGCCAGCAGCCTGGGACAGGGATACAATGAGCAGTTCTTC.

This clone appeared a single time. The chain couples TRBV3-1 (or the pseudogene TRBV3-2) to TRBJ1-3; the D is unclear. V was cut by 2 bases and J by 0 bases, with 11 bases left in between. This CDR3 spans 16 amino acids. Per germline, CDR1 LGHDT and CDR2 YNNKEL (reference sequence). DNA for the CDR3: TGTGCCAGCAGCCAACGGGCGGGAGGCTCTGGAAACACCATATATTTT. Residues: CASSQRAGGSGNTIYF.

This chain joins TRBV10-3 and TRBJ1-2; D gene ambiguous. Trimming removed 2 bases from V and 0 bases from J, with 4 bases in between. Germline lookup yields CDR1 ENHRY and CDR2 SYGVKD. The CDR3 is made up of 13 amino acids. CDR3 region: CAISEQTNYGYTF. CDR3 coding DNA: TGTGCCATCAGTGAGCAGACTAACTATGGCTACACCTTC.

CDR3 DNA: TGTGCCAGCAGCTTAGGGGTAGCGGGGAGCTCCTACGAGCAGTACTTC. It encodes CASSLGVAGSSYEQYF. The rearrangement uses TRBV11-3 and TRBJ2-7, with 8 nucleotides matching TRBD2. This CDR3 comprises 16 residues. V trimming: 1 base; J trimming: 0 bases; junction bases outside the gene matches: 5. Germline V gene lookup returns CDR1 SGHNT and CDR2 YENEEA.

V and J are TRBV5-1 and TRBJ1-2, with 8 bases aligning to TRBD1. Trimming cost V 3 bases and J 1 base; bases outside gene matches: 2. CDR3 size: 14 residues. Germline CDR1 SGHRS, CDR2 YFSETQ. CDR3 loop: CASSYDRGNYGYTF. The CDR3 nucleotides are TGCGCCAGCAGCTACGACAGGGGTAACTATGGCTACACCTTC.

The chain links TRBV5-8 to TRBJ1-1, with D possibly being TRBD1 (5 bases). The V end was cut by 0 bases, the J end by 5 bases, with 11 bases between. The germline V gene encodes CDR1 SGHTS and CDR2 YDEGEE. The CDR3 consists of 14 residues. The chain's CDR3 is CASSLGREGTEAFF. The DNA of the CDR3 is TGTGCCAGCAGCTTGGGAAGGGAGGGGACTGAAGCTTTCTTT.

CDR3 amino acids: CASSQDLRTGSGGELFF. The CDR3 bases are TGCGCCAGCAGCCAAGATCTTAGGACAGGGTCGGGCGGGGAGCTGTTTTTT. The chain has TRBV4-1 and TRBJ2-2; 8 nucleotides agree with TRBD1. The germline CDR1 and CDR2 sequences are MGHRA and YSYEKL. CDR3 size: 17 residues. V trimming: 0 bases; J trimming: 7 bases; junction bases outside the gene matches: 10.

The V and J genes are TRBV5-6 and TRBJ2-2, with D unclear. CDR3 size: 11 residues. The germline V gene has CDR1 SGHDT and CDR2 YYEEEE. The V end lost 4 bases, the J end lost 6 bases, and 4 bases lay between the germline ends. Here the CDR3 reads CASSLPGELFF. The CDR3 DNA reads TGTGCCAGCAGCCTCCCCGGGGAGCTGTTTTTT.